This T cell receptor beta chain comes out of a study of T cell responses to AZD1222 COVID-19 vaccine. Study at large: Pooling was applied to second doses at about 4 or about 12 weeks. Whole-study results and caveats: In a largely white British group with more females than males, clonal diversity was possibly underestimated. Dominant CD4 TCR responses targeted spike regions 160-218 and 743-854.

The V and J ends lost 0 bases and 2 bases respectively, with 9 bases between them. CDR1 is SGHTS, CDR2 YDEGEE, per germline. The CDR3 sequence is 14 residues long. Data came from immunoSEQ multiplex PCR; TCRdb stores just in-frame clones and leaves some out. The table lists around 200,000 clones, roughly 88% of them singletons. Turning to this clone: What it binds is not known.

The V gene is TRBV5-8, the J gene TRBJ2-7; D is unresolved. Sequencing was performed on peripheral blood, taken on day 0 of AZD1222 vaccination. This clonotype was obtained from an adult in good health. The CDR3 nucleotides are TGTGCCAGCAGCTTGGGGGTGTTAGCCTACGAGCAGTACTTC. Protein product: CASSLGVLAYEQYF.